This T cell receptor beta chain appears in the sequencing data of a study of blood T cell repertoires in COVID-19. Turning to the study itself: There were acute and convalescent COVID-19 samples, and they came from the United States, Italy and Spain. PBMCs, B-cell-depleted T cells, or T cells were the source of the cDNA or gDNA that made up the material.

Germline CDR1 reads MDHEN; CDR2 reads SYDVKM. V was clipped by 7 bases and J by 7 bases, with 11 bases between them. This CDR3 has 13 residues. Source study methods: Estimation of nucleated cell counts relied on the amplification of reference gene primers. Here immunoSEQ multiplex PCR was the method, and the copy in TCRdb shows in-frame clones only, minus some. Clone size and V and J calls were adopted from that table, with D and trimming inferred from the DNA. The sample lists 90,000 to 150,000 clones, around nine tenths seen once, with roughly 0.94% in the top ten. This clone was counted only a few times.

The sample was peripheral blood. The clonotype originates from a woman aged 45-65 years with active or convalescent COVID-19. V gene TRBV28 combines with J gene TRBJ1-6; maybe TRBD1 (6 bases). CDR3 sequence: CASMDSLNSPLHF. The DNA for the CDR3 is TGTGCCAGCATGGACAGTTTAAATTCACCCCTCCACTTT.